This T cell receptor (beta chain) appears in the sequencing data of a study of blood T cell repertoires in COVID-19 (dated by TCRdb to 2020 to 2021). In terms of the full investigation: The collaborator samples originated in the United States, Italy and Spain and spanned the acute and convalescent phases of COVID-19. The samples were drawn from two sources: the first 160 participants of the ongoing ImmuneRACE study, and fewer than 1,500 subjects contributed by 6 global collaborators. The material from the prospective study consisted of cDNA or gDNA derived from T cells, B-cell-depleted T cells, or PBMCs. A de-identified subject ID, COVID-19 status, age in years and sex were almost always included in the sample metadata. The repertoires were released in a freely available public database intended as a resource for research on the immune response to SARS-CoV-2. Where available, HLA class I and class II types were taken from metadata supplied by the sample provider and were not determined by assay-based typing. Deeply sampled blood TCRbeta repertoires from subjects exposed to, actively infected with, or recovered from COVID-19 were included in the dataset.

In the prospective study, participants were about 18 to 90 years old, resided in about two dozen geographic areas of the United States, and were enrolled through a virtual design. In the prospective study, cohorts were assigned on the basis of participant-reported clinical history obtained from a screening survey and a study questionnaire. Recovered participants in ImmuneRACE Cohort 3 were defined as having two consecutive negative NP/OP PCR tests, clearance from a healthcare professional, or resolution of symptoms. Each participant in the prospective study had whole blood, serum and a nasopharyngeal or oropharyngeal swab collected by mobile phlebotomists. Participants in the prospective study had the option to provide additional blood draws and questionnaires over a roughly 2-month period. Blood samples from the prospective study were shipped frozen or at room temperature prior to DNA extraction.

Notes on this clone: This clone's antigen is unknown. One base away there is no much larger clone; base qualities are not given.

From the germline V gene (reference sequence), CDR1 is SGHNT and CDR2 is YYREEE. Including the terminal cysteine and phenylalanine, the CDR3 comprises 16 residues. Only the CDR3 part of the read is kept: 48 bases, read in frame from the first base. Trimming costs V 0 bases and J 5 bases, and their ends lie 16 bases apart. The immunoSEQ Assay, a bias-controlled multiplex PCR, was used to amplify TCRbeta CDR3 regions from genomic DNA. Regarding the original processing steps: The number of nucleated cells in each sample was estimated from the amplification of reference gene primers within the assay. Sequence reads were collapsed and filtered to measure the absolute abundance of every unique TCRbeta CDR3 rearrangement. For each sample, productive Simpson clonality was calculated as the square root of Simpson's diversity index across productive rearrangements. TCRdb took over this immuneACCESS table, retaining in-frame rearrangements with V and J assigned. Such tables are incomplete; in checked studies, under half of the missing clones stem from an unresolved V gene, and the remainder is unexplained. V, J and clone size are those of that table, while D and trimming were read from the DNA. In this sample the table shows 150,000 to 180,000 clones, about 80% of which occur a single time. About 7.2% of the sample comes from the top ten.

Beyond this particular receptor, the publication reports: How much clinical and demographic metadata was included differed by source and by participant, and the metadata was provided uncurated.

The sequence was collected from a middle-aged man who had recovered from COVID-19. Specimen: PBMCs or T cells enriched from blood (not recorded which). The chain links TRBV5-4 with TRBJ2-3; the D gene remains uncertain. The nucleotide sequence is TGTGCCAGCAGCTTGGCGGCGGTTCTCGGCATAGATACGCAGTATTTT. It translates to CASSLAAVLGIDTQYF.